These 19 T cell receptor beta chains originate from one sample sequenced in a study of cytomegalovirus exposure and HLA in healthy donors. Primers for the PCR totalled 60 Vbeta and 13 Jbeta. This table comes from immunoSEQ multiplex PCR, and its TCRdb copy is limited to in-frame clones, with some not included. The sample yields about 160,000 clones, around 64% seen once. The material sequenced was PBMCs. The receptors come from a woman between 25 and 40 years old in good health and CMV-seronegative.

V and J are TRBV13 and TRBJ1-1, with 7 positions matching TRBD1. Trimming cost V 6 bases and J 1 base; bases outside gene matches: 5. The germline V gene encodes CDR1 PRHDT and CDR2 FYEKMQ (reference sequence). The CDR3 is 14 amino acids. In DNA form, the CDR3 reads TGTGCCAGCAGTCTTAGGACAGGGAACACTGAAGCTTTCTTT. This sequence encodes CASSLRTGNTEAFF. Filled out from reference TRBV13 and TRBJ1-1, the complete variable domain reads AAGVIQSPRHLIKEKRETATLKCYPIPRHDTVYWYQQGPGQDPQFLISFYEKMQSDKGSIPDRFSAQQFSDYHSELNMSSLELGDSALYFCASSLRTGNTEAFFGQGTRLTVV.

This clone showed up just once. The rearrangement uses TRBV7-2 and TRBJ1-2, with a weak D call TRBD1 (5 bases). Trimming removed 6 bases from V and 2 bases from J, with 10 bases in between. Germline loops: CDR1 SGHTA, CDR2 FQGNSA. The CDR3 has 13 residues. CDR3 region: CASRLDNNYGYTF. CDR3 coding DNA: TGTGCCAGCAGATTGGACAACAACTATGGCTACACCTTC.

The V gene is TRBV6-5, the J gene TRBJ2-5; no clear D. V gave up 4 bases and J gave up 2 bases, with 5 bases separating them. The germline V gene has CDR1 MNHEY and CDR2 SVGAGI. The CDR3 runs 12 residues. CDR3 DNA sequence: TGTGCCAGCAGTTGGCCACAAGAGACCCAGTACTTC. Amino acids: CASSWPQETQYF.

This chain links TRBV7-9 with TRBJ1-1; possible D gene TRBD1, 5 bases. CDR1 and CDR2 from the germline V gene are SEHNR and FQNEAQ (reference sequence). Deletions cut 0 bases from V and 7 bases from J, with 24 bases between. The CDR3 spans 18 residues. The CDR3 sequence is CASSLALSLSGLSGEAFF. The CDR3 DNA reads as TGTGCCAGCAGCTTAGCCCTGAGTCTATCAGGGTTATCAGGTGAAGCTTTCTTT.

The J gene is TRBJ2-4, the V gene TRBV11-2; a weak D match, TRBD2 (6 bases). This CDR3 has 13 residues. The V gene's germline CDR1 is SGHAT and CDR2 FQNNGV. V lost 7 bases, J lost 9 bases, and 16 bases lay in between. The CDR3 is CASKQAGTPIQYF. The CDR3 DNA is TGTGCCAGCAAACAAGCCGGGACTCCCATTCAGTACTTC. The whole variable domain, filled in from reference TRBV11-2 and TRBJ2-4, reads EAGVAQSPRYKIIEKRQSVAFWCNPISGHATLYWYQQILGQGPKLLIQFQNNGVVDDSQLPKDRFSAERLKGVDSTLKIQPAKLEDSAVYLCASKQAGTPIQYFGAGTRLSVL.

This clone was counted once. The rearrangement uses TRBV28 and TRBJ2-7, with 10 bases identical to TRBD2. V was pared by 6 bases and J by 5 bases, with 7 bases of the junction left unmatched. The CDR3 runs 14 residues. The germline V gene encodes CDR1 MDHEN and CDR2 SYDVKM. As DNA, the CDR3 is TGTGCCAGCAGGGGGGGGACTAGCGACAACGAGCAGTACTTC. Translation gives CASRGGTSDNEQYF.

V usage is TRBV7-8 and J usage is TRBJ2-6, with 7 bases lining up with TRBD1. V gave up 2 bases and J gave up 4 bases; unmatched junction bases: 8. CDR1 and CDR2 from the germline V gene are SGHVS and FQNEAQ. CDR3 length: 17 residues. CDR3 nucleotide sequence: TGTGCCAGCAGCTTAAGTGGGACAGAAGCCGGGGCCAACGTCCTGACTTTC. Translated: CASSLSGTEAGANVLTF.

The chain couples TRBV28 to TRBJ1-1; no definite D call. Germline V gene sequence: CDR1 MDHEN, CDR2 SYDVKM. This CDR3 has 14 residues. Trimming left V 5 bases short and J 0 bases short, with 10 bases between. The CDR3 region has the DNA TGTGCCAGCAGTGTAACAGTCATGAACACTGAAGCTTTCTTT. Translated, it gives CASSVTVMNTEAFF. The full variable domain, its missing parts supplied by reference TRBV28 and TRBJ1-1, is DVKVTQSSRYLVKRTGEKVFLECVQDMDHENMFWYRQDPGLGLRLIYFSYDVKMKEKGDIPEGYSVSREKKERFSLILESASTNQTSMYLCASSVTVMNTEAFFGQGTRLTVV.

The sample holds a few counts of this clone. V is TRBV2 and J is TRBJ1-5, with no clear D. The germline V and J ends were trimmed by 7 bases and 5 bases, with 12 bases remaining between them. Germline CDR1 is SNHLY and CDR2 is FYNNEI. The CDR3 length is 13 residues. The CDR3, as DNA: TGTGCCAGCACGGGAGGATGGGATCAGCCCCAGCATTTT. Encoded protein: CASTGGWDQPQHF.

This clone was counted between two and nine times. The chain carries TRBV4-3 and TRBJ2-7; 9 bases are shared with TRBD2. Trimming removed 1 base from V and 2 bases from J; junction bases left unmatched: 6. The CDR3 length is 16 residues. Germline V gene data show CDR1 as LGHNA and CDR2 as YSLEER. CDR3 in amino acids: CASSQGAGGRAYEQYF. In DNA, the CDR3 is TGCGCCAGCAGCCAAGGGGCAGGCGGGAGGGCCTACGAGCAGTACTTC.

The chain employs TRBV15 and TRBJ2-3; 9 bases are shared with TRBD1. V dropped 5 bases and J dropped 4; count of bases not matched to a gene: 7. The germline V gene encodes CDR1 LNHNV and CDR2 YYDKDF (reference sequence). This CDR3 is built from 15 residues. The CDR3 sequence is CATSSRTGVPDTQYF. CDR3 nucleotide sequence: TGTGCCACCAGCTCCCGGACAGGGGTTCCAGATACGCAGTATTTT.

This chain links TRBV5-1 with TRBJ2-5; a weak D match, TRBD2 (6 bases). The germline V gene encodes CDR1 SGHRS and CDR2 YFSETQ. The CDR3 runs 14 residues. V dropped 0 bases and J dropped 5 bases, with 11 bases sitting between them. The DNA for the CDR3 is TGCGCCAGCAGCTTGGGGGGGGTTATGGAGACCCAGTACTTC. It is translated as CASSLGGVMETQYF. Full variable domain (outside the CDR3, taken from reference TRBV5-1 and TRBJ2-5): KAGVTQTPRYLIKTRGQQVTLSCSPISGHRSVSWYQQTPGQGLQFLFEYFSETQRNKGNFPGRFSGRQFSNSRSEMNVSTLELGDSALYLCASSLGGVMETQYFGPGTRLLVL.

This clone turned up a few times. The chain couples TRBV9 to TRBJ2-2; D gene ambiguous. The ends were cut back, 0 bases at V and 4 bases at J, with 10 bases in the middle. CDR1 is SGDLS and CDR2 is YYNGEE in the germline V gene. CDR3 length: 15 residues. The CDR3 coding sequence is TGTGCCAGCAGCGTAGAAGGTAGCCCCACCGGGGAGCTGTTTTTT. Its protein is CASSVEGSPTGELFF.

The CDR3 DNA reads TGTGCCAGCAGCCTAGGAGTGAACACTGAAGCTTTCTTT. It codes for CASSLGVNTEAFF. This chain uses TRBV5-4 with TRBJ1-1; unclear D gene. With 4 bases removed from V and 0 bases from J, the gap between germline ends came to 7 bases. CDR3 length equals 13 residues. Germline assignment: CDR1 SGHNT and CDR2 YYREEE (reference sequence).

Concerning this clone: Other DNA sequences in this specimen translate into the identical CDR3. The CDR3 nucleotides read TGTGCCAGCAGCCGGACAGGGGGCAACGAGCAGTACTTC. Protein: CASSRTGGNEQYF. The chain uses TRBV7-3 and TRBJ2-7, with 11 nucleotides matching TRBD1. V lost 5 bases, J lost 5 bases, and 2 bases stayed unmatched. Germline CDR1 SGHTA, CDR2 FQGTGA. This CDR3 comprises 13 residues.

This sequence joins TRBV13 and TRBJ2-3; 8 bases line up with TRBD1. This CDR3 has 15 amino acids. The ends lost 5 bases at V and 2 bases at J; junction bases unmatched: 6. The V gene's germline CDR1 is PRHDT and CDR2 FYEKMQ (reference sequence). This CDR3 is CASSPDRGLTDTQYF. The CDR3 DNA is TGTGCCAGCAGCCCTGACAGGGGACTCACAGATACGCAGTATTTT.

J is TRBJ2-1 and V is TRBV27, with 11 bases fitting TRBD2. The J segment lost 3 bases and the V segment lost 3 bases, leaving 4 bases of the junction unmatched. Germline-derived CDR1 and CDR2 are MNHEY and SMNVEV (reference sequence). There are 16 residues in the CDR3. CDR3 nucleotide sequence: TGTGCCAGCAGTTTTACTAGCGGGGGCTTCTACAATGAGCAGTTCTTC. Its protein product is CASSFTSGGFYNEQFF.

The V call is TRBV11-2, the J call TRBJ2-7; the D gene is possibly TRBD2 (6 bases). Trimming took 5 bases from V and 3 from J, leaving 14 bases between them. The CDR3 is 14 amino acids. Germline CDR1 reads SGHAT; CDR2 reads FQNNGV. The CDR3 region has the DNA TGTGCCAGCAGCCGGAGGGGATCGATCTACGAGCAGTACTTC. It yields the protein CASSRRGSIYEQYF. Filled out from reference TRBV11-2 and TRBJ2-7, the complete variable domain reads EAGVAQSPRYKIIEKRQSVAFWCNPISGHATLYWYQQILGQGPKLLIQFQNNGVVDDSQLPKDRFSAERLKGVDSTLKIQPAKLEDSAVYLCASSRRGSIYEQYFGPGTRLTVT.

In DNA form, the CDR3 reads TGTGCCACCAGCAGAGAGGCGCGTCGTAGTGTCGGGCGACTAGGGAGCTCCTACAATGAGCAGTTCTTC. Translation: CATSREARRSVGRLGSSYNEQFF. The V and J genes are TRBV15 and TRBJ2-1; D possibly corresponds to TRBD2 (6 bases). V was pared by 0 bases and J by 0 bases, with 30 bases between. Germline V lookup: CDR1 LNHNV, CDR2 YYDKDF (reference sequence). The CDR3 extends over 23 amino acids. Supplemented by reference TRBV15 and TRBJ2-1, the full variable domain reads DAMVIQNPRYQVTQFGKPVTLSCSQTLNHNVMYWYQQKSSQAPKLLFHYYDKDFNNEADTPDNFQSRRPNTSFCFLDIRSPGLGDTAMYLCATSREARRSVGRLGSSYNEQFFGPGTRLTVL.